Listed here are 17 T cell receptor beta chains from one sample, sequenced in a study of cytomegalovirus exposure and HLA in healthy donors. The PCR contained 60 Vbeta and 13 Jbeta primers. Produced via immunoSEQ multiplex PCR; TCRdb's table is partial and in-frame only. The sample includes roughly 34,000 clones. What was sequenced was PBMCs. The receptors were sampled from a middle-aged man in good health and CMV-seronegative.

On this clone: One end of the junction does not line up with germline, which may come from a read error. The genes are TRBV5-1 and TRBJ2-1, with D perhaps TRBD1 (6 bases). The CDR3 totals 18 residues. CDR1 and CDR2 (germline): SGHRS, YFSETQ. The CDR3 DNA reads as TGCGCCAGCAGCTTGGGCCCAGGGGCCGGAAGCTCCGACAATGAGCAGTTCTTC. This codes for CASSLGPGAGSSDNEQFF.

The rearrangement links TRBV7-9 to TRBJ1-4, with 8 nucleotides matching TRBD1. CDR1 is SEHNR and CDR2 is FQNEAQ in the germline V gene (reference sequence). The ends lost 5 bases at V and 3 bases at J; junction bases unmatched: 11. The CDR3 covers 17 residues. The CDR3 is CASSAGQGVQANEKLFF. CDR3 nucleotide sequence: TGTGCCAGCAGCGCTGGACAGGGAGTGCAAGCTAATGAAAAACTGTTTTTT.

In nucleotides, the CDR3 is TGCAGCGTGGACAGGGGGAACACCGGGGAGCTGTTTTTT. Amino acids: CSVDRGNTGELFF. The chain recombines TRBV29-1 with TRBJ2-2; 9 bases are shared with TRBD1. Unmatched junction bases numbered 0, after V lost 6 bases and J lost 1 base. This CDR3 has 13 amino acids. The germline V gene has CDR1 SQVTM and CDR2 ANQGSEA.

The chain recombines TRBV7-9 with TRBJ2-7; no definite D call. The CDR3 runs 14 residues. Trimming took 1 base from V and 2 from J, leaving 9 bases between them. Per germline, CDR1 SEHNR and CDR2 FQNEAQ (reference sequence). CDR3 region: CASSLGLPTYEQYF. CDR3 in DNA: TGTGCCAGCAGCTTAGGATTGCCTACCTACGAGCAGTACTTC.

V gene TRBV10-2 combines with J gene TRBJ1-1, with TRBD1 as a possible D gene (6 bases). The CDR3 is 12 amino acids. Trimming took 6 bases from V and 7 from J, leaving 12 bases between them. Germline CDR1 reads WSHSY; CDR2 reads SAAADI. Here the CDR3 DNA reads TGCGCCAGCAGCGTTGGACAGCTTGAAGCTTTCTTT. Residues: CASSVGQLEAFF.

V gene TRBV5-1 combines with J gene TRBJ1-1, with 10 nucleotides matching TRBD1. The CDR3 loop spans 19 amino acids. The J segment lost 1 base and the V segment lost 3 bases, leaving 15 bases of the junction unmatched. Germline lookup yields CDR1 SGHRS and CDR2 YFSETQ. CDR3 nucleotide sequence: TGCGCCAGCAGCTCCCAAGTAGGGACAGGGGCGCGCAGGAACACTGAAGCTTTCTTT. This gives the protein CASSSQVGTGARRNTEAFF.

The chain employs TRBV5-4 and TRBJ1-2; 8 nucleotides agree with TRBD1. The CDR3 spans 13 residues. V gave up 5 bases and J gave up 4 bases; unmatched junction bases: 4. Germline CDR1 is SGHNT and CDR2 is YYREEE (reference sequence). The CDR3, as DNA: TGTGCCAGCAGGCTGACAGGGGCCTATGGCTACACCTTC. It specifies CASRLTGAYGYTF.

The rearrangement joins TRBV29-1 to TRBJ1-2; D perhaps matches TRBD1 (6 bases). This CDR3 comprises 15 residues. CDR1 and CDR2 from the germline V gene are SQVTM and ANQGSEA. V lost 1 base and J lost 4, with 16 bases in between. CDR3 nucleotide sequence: TGCAGCGTTGAAGTCCCTCAGGGGCTCTTCTATGGCTACACCTTC. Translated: CSVEVPQGLFYGYTF.

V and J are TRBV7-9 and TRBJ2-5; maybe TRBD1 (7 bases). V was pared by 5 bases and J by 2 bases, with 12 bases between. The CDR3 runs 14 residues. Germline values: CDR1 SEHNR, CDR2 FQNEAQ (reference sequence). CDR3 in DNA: TGTGCCAGCAGCCCCCAGGGGGGACAAGAGACCCAGTACTTC. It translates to CASSPQGGQETQYF.

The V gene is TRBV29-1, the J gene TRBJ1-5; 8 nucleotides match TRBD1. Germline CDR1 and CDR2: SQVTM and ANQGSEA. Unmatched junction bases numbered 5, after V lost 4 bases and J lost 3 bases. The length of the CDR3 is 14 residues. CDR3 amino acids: CSVGGDRNNQPQHF. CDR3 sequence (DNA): TGCAGCGTTGGGGGGGACAGGAACAATCAGCCCCAGCATTTT.

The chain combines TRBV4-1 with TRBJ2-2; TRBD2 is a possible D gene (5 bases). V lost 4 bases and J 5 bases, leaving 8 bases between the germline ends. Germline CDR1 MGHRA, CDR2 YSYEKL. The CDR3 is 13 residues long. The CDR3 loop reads CASSPEGTGELFF. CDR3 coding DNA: TGCGCCAGCAGCCCCGAGGGAACCGGGGAGCTGTTTTTT.

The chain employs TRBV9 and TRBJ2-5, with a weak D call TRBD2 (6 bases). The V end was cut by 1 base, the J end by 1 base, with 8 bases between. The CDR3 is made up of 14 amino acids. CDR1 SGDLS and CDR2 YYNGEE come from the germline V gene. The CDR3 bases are TGTGCCAGCAGCGTATTGGGGGGCCAAGAGACCCAGTACTTC. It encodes CASSVLGGQETQYF.

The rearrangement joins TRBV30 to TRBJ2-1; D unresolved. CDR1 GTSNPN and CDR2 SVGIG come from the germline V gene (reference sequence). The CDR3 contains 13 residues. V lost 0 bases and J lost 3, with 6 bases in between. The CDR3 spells CAWSVLLYNEQFF. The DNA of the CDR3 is TGTGCCTGGAGTGTACTCCTCTACAATGAGCAGTTCTTC.

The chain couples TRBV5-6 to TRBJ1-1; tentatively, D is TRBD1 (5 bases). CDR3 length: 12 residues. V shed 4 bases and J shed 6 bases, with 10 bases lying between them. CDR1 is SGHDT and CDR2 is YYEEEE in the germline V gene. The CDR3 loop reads CASSPGGAEAFF. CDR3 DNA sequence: TGTGCCAGCAGCCCGGGAGGGGCTGAAGCTTTCTTT. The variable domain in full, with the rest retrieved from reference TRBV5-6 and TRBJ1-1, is DAGVTQSPTHLIKTRGQQVTLRCSPKSGHDTVSWYQQALGQGPQFIFQYYEEEERQRGNFPDRFSGHQFPNYSSELNVNALLLGDSALYLCASSPGGAEAFFGQGTRLTVV.

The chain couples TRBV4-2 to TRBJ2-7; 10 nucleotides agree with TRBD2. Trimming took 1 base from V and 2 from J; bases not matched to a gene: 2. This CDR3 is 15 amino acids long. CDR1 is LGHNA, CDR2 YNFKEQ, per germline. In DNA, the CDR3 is TGTGCCAGCAGCCAAGGACTAGCGGGCGCCTACGAGCAGTACTTC. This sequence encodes CASSQGLAGAYEQYF.

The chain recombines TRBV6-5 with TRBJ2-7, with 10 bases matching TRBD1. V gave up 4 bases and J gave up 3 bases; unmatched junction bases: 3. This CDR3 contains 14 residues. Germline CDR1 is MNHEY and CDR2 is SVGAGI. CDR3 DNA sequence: TGTGCCAGCAGTTCGACAGGGGGCGGCTACGAGCAGTACTTC. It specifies CASSSTGGGYEQYF.

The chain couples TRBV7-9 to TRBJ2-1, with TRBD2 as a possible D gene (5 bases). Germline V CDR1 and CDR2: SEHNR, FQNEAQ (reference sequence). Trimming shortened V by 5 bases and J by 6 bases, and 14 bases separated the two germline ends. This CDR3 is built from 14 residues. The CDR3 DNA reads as TGTGCCAGCAGCCCCGTAGGCGCGGGCAATGAGCAGTTCTTC. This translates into CASSPVGAGNEQFF. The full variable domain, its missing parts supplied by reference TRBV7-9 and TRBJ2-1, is DTGVSQNPRHKITKRGQNVTFRCDPISEHNRLYWYRQTLGQGPEFLTYFQNEAQLEKSRLLSDRFSAERPKGSFSTLEIQRTEQGDSAMYLCASSPVGAGNEQFFGPGTRLTVL.